Described below is a single T cell receptor (beta chain) sequence and its context. The target antigen is unknown. Germline V CDR1 and CDR2: GTSNPN, SVGIG (reference sequence). The V end lost 5 bases, the J end lost 7 bases, and 15 bases lay between the germline ends. The CDR3 length is 13 residues. These data are taken from a study of T cells in localized non-small cell lung cancer. Points from the study as a whole: Increased T cell density in blood showed an association with longer overall survival.

Generated by immunoSEQ multiplex PCR, the TCRdb table keeps only in-frame clones and is missing some. Among about 2,900 clones listed, roughly a third were seen once. Researchers cut adjacent lung at least 2 cm from the tumor margin, and it showed no atypia. This sequence originates from a male donor older than 55 with stage I squamous cell lung carcinoma. The J gene is TRBJ1-3, the V gene TRBV30; tentatively, D is TRBD1 (6 bases). Sequencing used normal lung tissue next to the tumor, obtained before any cancer treatment. The CDR3 here is CAWDRDKVNTIYF. CDR3 nucleotide sequence: TGTGCCTGGGACCGGGACAAGGTTAACACCATATATTTT.